The sequence of this TCR beta chain was determined in a study of T cells expressing NK-cell markers. The overall study: Sorted CD3+CD56+NKG2C+, CD3+CD56+NKG2C- and CD3+CD56-NKG2C+ T-cell subsets were beta-chain profiled.

Germline CDR1 SGHDN, CDR2 FVKESK. This CDR3 region has 14 residues. TCRdb reanalyzed the 5' RACE reads, giving one entry per CDR3 protein sequence and no DNA. With about 150,000 distinct CDR3 sequences in the sample, the ten largest clones hold around a third. Points on this clonotype: Its specificity is not known.

Points from the study as a whole: Once again these clonotypes came out on top in the CD3+CD56-NKG2C+ fraction of a handful of donors. Dominant NKG2C+ clonotype frequencies of 1.0-7.0% of CD8+ T cells were measured in several donors.

This sequence joins TRBV14 and TRBJ1-1. The receptor was isolated from a woman between 50 and 59 years old in good health. Sequencing was carried out using blood T cells: a sorted CD56 or NKG2C T cell subset, CD4+ or CD8+ T cells, or bulk PBMC T cells (not recorded which). CDR3 region: CASSHRASGTEAFF.